This T cell receptor beta chain appears in the sequencing data of a study of regulatory and conventional T cells in RAG deficiency. Clones were read by immunoSEQ multiplex PCR, and TCRdb kept only the in-frame ones, dropping some. In the table there are roughly 45,000 clones, 80% to 90% of which are singletons. Genomic DNA came from blood conventional CD4+ T cells gated CD25-low CD127-high. The CDR3 loop spans 16 amino acids. Germline loops: CDR1 SEHNR, CDR2 FQNEAQ (reference sequence). V lost 2 bases to trimming and J lost 3 bases, with 13 bases between them. The data also belong to a second study, concerning regulatory T cells. That study reports: The primer mix had 52 TRBV and 13 TRBJ primers. Regulatory T cells showed the strongest V-J pair restriction and V/J gene skewing among patient repertoires.

Sequenced material: CD4+ effector T cells sorted from blood. The source is a human donor in good health. This sequence joins TRBV7-9 and TRBJ2-2; no definite D call. CDR3 DNA: TGTGCCAGCAGCTTAAGGCTGGTGGGGTACACCGGGGAGCTGTTTTTT. Translated: CASSLRLVGYTGELFF.